This entry features one T cell receptor (beta chain) sequence. Its antigen remains unknown. This entry is derived from a study of T cell responses to AZD1222 COVID-19 vaccine. Here immunoSEQ multiplex PCR was the method, and the copy in TCRdb shows in-frame clones only, minus some. The table has 100,000 to 150,000 clones, just over 90% seen once; the top ten hold approximately 1.1%. General study findings and limits: There were vaccine-associated CD4 TCRs across spike, dominant at 160-218 and 743-854. Among the donors, most were white British and more were female, and clonal diversity was possibly underestimated. Repertoire sampling was restricted to post-peak T cell response timepoints.

This CDR3 spans 14 amino acids. CDR1 is LGHNA, CDR2 YNFKEQ, per germline. Trimming took 3 bases from V and 9 from J, leaving 15 bases between them. Second doses at about 4 or about 12 weeks were pooled. The material sequenced was peripheral blood, taken 28 days after the second AZD1222 dose. The rearrangement uses TRBV4-2 and TRBJ2-1; D is possibly TRBD2 (7 bases). This receptor was obtained from an adult who received the AZD1222 COVID-19 vaccine. CDR3 nucleotides: TGTGCCAGCAGCCAGGGGGGGCAGGGTACTGAGCAGTTCTTC. Its translation is CASSQGGQGTEQFF.